What follows are 32 T cell receptor beta chains derived from one specimen sequenced in a study of cytomegalovirus exposure and HLA in healthy donors. The PCR contained 60 Vbeta and 13 Jbeta primers. Sequencing used immunoSEQ multiplex PCR; TCRdb keeps in-frame clones, though not all of them. Of 160,000 or so clones in the sample, 80% to 85% were seen once. Sequencing used PBMCs. These receptors were taken from a man aged 18 to 30 in good health and CMV-seronegative.

The chain carries TRBV4-1 and TRBJ1-6; no definite D call. The CDR3 consists of 15 residues. Germline V gives CDR1 MGHRA, CDR2 YSYEKL. V lost 3 bases and J 7 bases, leaving 13 bases between the germline ends. CDR3: CASSHLGLGNSPLHF. CDR3 nucleotide sequence: TGCGCCAGCAGCCACCTCGGACTGGGGAATTCACCCCTCCACTTT.

This chain links TRBV2 with TRBJ2-3; TRBD2 is a possible D gene (5 bases). V was pared by 2 bases and J by 5 bases, with 14 bases between. Germline V lookup: CDR1 SNHLY, CDR2 FYNNEI. The CDR3 has 15 amino acids. The CDR3 spells CASSELLSRGDTQYF. The CDR3 nucleotides are TGTGCCAGCAGTGAACTCTTATCCCGGGGAGATACGCAGTATTTT.

This clone came up once. The chain links TRBV10-2 to TRBJ2-1; D gene uncertain. The CDR3 runs 15 residues. The V end was cut by 4 bases, the J end by 2 bases, with 12 bases between. The V gene's germline CDR1 is WSHSY and CDR2 SAAADI. The DNA for the CDR3 is TGCGCCAGCAGTGCTGCGGTCCCAACCTACAATGAGCAGTTCTTC. Translated, it gives CASSAAVPTYNEQFF.

This chain links TRBV18 with TRBJ1-3; D ambiguous. Between the trimmed V and J ends, which lost 3 bases and 1 base, there was a span of 10 bases. From germline, CDR1 is KGHSH and CDR2 LQKENI. The CDR3 extends over 15 amino acids. The CDR3 spells CASSPSEVSGNTIYF. The CDR3 nucleotides read TGTGCCAGCTCACCGTCCGAGGTGTCTGGAAACACCATATATTTT.

V and J are TRBV10-3 and TRBJ1-1; 7 bases fit TRBD1. The CDR3 is 12 residues long. V lost 4 bases, J lost 7 bases, and 3 bases stayed unmatched. Germline CDR1 and CDR2: ENHRY and SYGVKD. Here the CDR3 DNA reads TGTGCCATCAGTGGGACAGGAAGTGAAGCTTTCTTT. It is translated as CAISGTGSEAFF.

The J gene is TRBJ1-1, the V gene TRBV6-5, with D uncertain. The CDR3 contains 14 residues. Germline V CDR1 and CDR2: MNHEY, SVGAGI. V was cut by 2 bases and J by 1 base, with 8 bases left in between. In DNA form, the CDR3 reads TGTGCCAGCAGTTACCTAAGAACGAACACTGAAGCTTTCTTT. Its translation is CASSYLRTNTEAFF.

The chain employs TRBV19 and TRBJ1-4; 7 bases line up with TRBD1. CDR3 size: 15 residues. V dropped 3 bases and J dropped 0; count of bases not matched to a gene: 1. Germline CDR1 is LNHDA and CDR2 is SQIVND (reference sequence). CDR3 nucleotides: TGTGCCAGTAGTATCGGGACAGCAACTAATGAAAAACTGTTTTTT. Translating it yields CASSIGTATNEKLFF.

The chain recombines TRBV5-1 with TRBJ1-1; possibly TRBD1 for D (6 bases). V was pared by 0 bases and J by 4 bases, with 10 bases between. This CDR3 spans 14 amino acids. Per germline, CDR1 SGHRS and CDR2 YFSETQ. CDR3 coding DNA: TGCGCCAGCAGCTTGGGGACAGTCTCCACTGAAGCTTTCTTT. This codes for CASSLGTVSTEAFF.

The chain couples TRBV4-1 to TRBJ2-2, with 7 nucleotides matching TRBD1. CDR1 is MGHRA, CDR2 YSYEKL, per germline. Losses at the gene ends were 2 bases for V and 1 base for J; bases not matched to a gene: 1. The CDR3 loop spans 15 amino acids. CDR3 DNA: TGCGCCAGCAGCCAAAGACAGGGGAACACCGGGGAGCTGTTTTTT. Residues: CASSQRQGNTGELFF.

The rearrangement joins TRBV6-5 to TRBJ2-7; 11 positions agree with TRBD1. The V gene's germline CDR1 is MNHEY and CDR2 SVGAGI. The CDR3 runs 15 residues. V gave up 0 bases and J gave up 3 bases; unmatched junction bases: 1. The CDR3 nucleotides read TGTGCCAGCAGTTACTCGGGACAGGGGGACTACGAGCAGTACTTC. Protein: CASSYSGQGDYEQYF.

This chain connects TRBV6-5 to TRBJ1-6; 7 bases are shared with TRBD1. Germline V gene lookup returns CDR1 MNHEY and CDR2 SVGAGI. V shed 6 bases and J 7 bases; nucleotides not matched to a gene: 6. This CDR3 is 14 amino acids long. CDR3 region: CASRGGQANSPLHF. The CDR3 region has the DNA TGTGCCAGCAGAGGTGGACAGGCAAATTCACCCCTCCACTTT.

The rearrangement uses TRBV9 and TRBJ1-4; maybe TRBD1 (6 bases). V lost 0 bases, J lost 3 bases, and 9 bases lay in between. The CDR3 length is 15 residues. Germline assignment: CDR1 SGDLS and CDR2 YYNGEE. The chain's CDR3 is CASSVAPGANEKLFF. In nucleotides, the CDR3 is TGTGCCAGCAGCGTAGCTCCAGGGGCTAATGAAAAACTGTTTTTT.

The chain has TRBV6-6 and TRBJ2-7; possible D gene TRBD2, 7 bases. The V end lost 2 bases, the J end lost 5 bases, and 13 bases lay between the germline ends. In germline, CDR1 is MNHNY, CDR2 SVGAGI (reference sequence). There are 14 residues in the CDR3. CDR3 in amino acids: CASSYVGGADEQYF. Here the CDR3 DNA reads TGTGCCAGCAGTTACGTGGGGGGGGCAGACGAGCAGTACTTC.

The chain employs TRBV7-2 and TRBJ1-4; 9 bases fit TRBD1. This CDR3 contains 15 residues. J lost 6 bases, V lost 1 base, and 3 bases had no gene match. Germline assignment: CDR1 SGHTA and CDR2 FQGNSA. The DNA for the CDR3 is TGTGCCAGCAGCTTAGAGGGACAGGGTCATGAAAAACTGTTTTTT. It codes for CASSLEGQGHEKLFF.

The chain carries TRBV30 and TRBJ2-1, with D unresolved. The CDR3 extends over 12 amino acids. Trimming took 2 bases from V and 7 from J, leaving 9 bases between them. CDR1 and CDR2 from the germline V gene are GTSNPN and SVGIG (reference sequence). In DNA form, the CDR3 reads TGTGCCTGGAGTAGGTCAGCGAATGAGCAGTTCTTC. Protein product: CAWSRSANEQFF. Full variable domain (outside the CDR3, taken from reference TRBV30 and TRBJ2-1): SQTIHQWPATLVQPVGSPLSLECTVEGTSNPNLYWYRQAAGRGLQLLFYSVGIGQISSEVPQNLSASRPQDRQFILSSKKLLLSDSGFYLCAWSRSANEQFFGPGTRLTVL.

This CDR3 reads CAISEAGGLEQYF. The CDR3 region has the DNA TGTGCCATCAGTGAGGCGGGGGGTCTCGAGCAGTACTTC. This chain uses TRBV10-3 with TRBJ2-7; TRBD2 aligns across 8 bases. CDR3 length: 13 residues. Trimming at V came to 2 bases and at J to 6 bases, leaving 3 bases not matched to a gene. Germline assignment: CDR1 ENHRY and CDR2 SYGVKD.

CDR3 residues: CASRSGTSGTYEQYF. The CDR3 DNA follows: TGTGCCAGCAGATCCGGGACTAGCGGAACCTACGAGCAGTACTTC. The chain employs TRBV5-4 and TRBJ2-7, with 11 positions matching TRBD2. Germline CDR1 reads SGHNT; CDR2 reads YYREEE (reference sequence). CDR3 length: 15 amino acids. The junction had 6 bases not matched to a gene; V was cut back by 5 bases and J by 2 bases.

The J gene is TRBJ2-7, the V gene TRBV27, with TRBD1 matching 9 bases. V lost 6 bases, J lost 0 bases, and 3 bases stayed unmatched. Looked up from germline, CDR1 is MNHEY and CDR2 is SMNVEV (reference sequence). This CDR3 is built from 14 residues. Written as DNA, the CDR3 is TGTGCCAGCAGGAGGGACAGGGTCTCCTACGAGCAGTACTTC. Amino acids: CASRRDRVSYEQYF.

This clone was counted between two and nine times. V gene TRBV11-2 combines with J gene TRBJ2-4; D is perhaps TRBD2 (6 bases). Germline CDR1 SGHAT, CDR2 FQNNGV. V lost 5 bases, J lost 0 bases, and 11 bases lay in between. The CDR3 extends over 15 amino acids. CDR3 sequence reads: CASSGGYLAKNIQYF. The CDR3 DNA follows: TGTGCCAGCAGCGGAGGGTACCTAGCCAAAAACATTCAGTACTTC.

This chain connects TRBV28 to TRBJ1-2; TRBD1 agrees at 12 bases. V lost 4 bases to trimming and J lost 5 bases; unmatched junction nucleotides: 14. CDR3 length: 18 amino acids. The germline CDR1 and CDR2 sequences are MDHEN and SYDVKM. CDR3 DNA sequence: TGTGCCAGCAGTTCCATCCTCCCGGGACAGGGGGCGCGGTATGGCTACACCTTC. This sequence encodes CASSSILPGQGARYGYTF.

The rearrangement uses TRBV7-3 and TRBJ2-3; TRBD2 is a possible D gene (6 bases). Germline loops: CDR1 SGHTA, CDR2 FQGTGA. This CDR3 contains 15 residues. V gave up 5 bases and J gave up 1 base, with 13 bases separating them. CDR3 sequence (DNA): TGTGCCAGCAGCCGGGATCGGAGGGGCACAGATACGCAGTATTTT. Translating it yields CASSRDRRGTDTQYF.

Remarks on this clone: Other DNA sequences in this sample translate to the same CDR3. The rearrangement uses TRBV5-1 and TRBJ2-3; D is possibly TRBD1 (6 bases). The ends were cut back, 4 bases at V and 3 bases at J, with 9 bases in the middle. The CDR3 has 13 amino acids. Germline CDR1 SGHRS, CDR2 YFSETQ. This CDR3 reads CASSPQGTDTQYF. The CDR3, as DNA: TGCGCCAGCAGCCCACAGGGAACAGATACGCAGTATTTT.

The chain uses TRBV30 and TRBJ2-7; perhaps TRBD2 as D (6 bases). The CDR3 loop spans 16 amino acids. With 0 bases removed from V and 4 bases from J, the gap between germline ends came to 19 bases. Germline V gene sequence: CDR1 GTSNPN, CDR2 SVGIG (reference sequence). For the CDR3, the DNA is TGTGCCTGGAGTGTAGACTTTTCCCTACGGGGGTACGAGCAGTACTTC. Its protein is CAWSVDFSLRGYEQYF. The entire variable domain, with the rest obtained from reference TRBV30 and TRBJ2-7, is as follows: SQTIHQWPATLVQPVGSPLSLECTVEGTSNPNLYWYRQAAGRGLQLLFYSVGIGQISSEVPQNLSASRPQDRQFILSSKKLLLSDSGFYLCAWSVDFSLRGYEQYFGPGTRLTVT.

This chain connects TRBV19 to TRBJ2-7, with 12 bases fitting TRBD2. V lost 5 bases to trimming and J lost 3 bases; unmatched junction nucleotides: 5. This CDR3 is 15 amino acids long. In germline, CDR1 is LNHDA, CDR2 SQIVND (reference sequence). Here the CDR3 reads CASSAQTSGGYEQYF. DNA of the CDR3: TGTGCCAGTAGTGCGCAGACTAGCGGGGGCTACGAGCAGTACTTC.

This chain uses TRBV28 with TRBJ2-7; 7 bases are a match to TRBD1. Losses at the gene ends were 4 bases for V and 2 bases for J; bases not matched to a gene: 5. Looked up from germline, CDR1 is MDHEN and CDR2 is SYDVKM. The CDR3 loop spans 14 amino acids. The CDR3 loop is CASSYRDSTYEQYF. The CDR3 DNA sequence: TGTGCCAGCAGTTATCGGGACAGTACCTACGAGCAGTACTTC.

The chain is built from TRBV29-1 and TRBJ1-2, with D possibly matching TRBD1 (6 bases). Germline values: CDR1 SQVTM, CDR2 ANQGSEA. This CDR3 spans 13 amino acids. Trimming shortened V by 7 bases and J by 2 bases, and 14 bases separated the two germline ends. The CDR3 DNA follows: TGCAGCGCCGCGGGGGGCCCCAACTATGGCTACACCTTC. It translates to CSAAGGPNYGYTF.

This clone occurred once. This sequence joins TRBV7-2 and TRBJ2-7; tentatively, D is TRBD2 (5 bases). The germline V and J ends were trimmed by 1 base and 5 bases, with 9 bases remaining between them. The CDR3 has 13 residues. Germline-derived CDR1 and CDR2 are SGHTA and FQGNSA. The DNA of the CDR3 is TGTGCCAGCAGCTTAGGCCCTAGCAACGAGCAGTACTTC. Translation gives CASSLGPSNEQYF.

This chain uses TRBV6-5 with TRBJ2-1; possibly TRBD2 for D (6 bases). This CDR3 has 12 amino acids. Looked up from germline, CDR1 is MNHEY and CDR2 is SVGAGI. With 5 bases removed from V and 6 bases from J, the gap between germline ends came to 8 bases. Here the CDR3 reads CASSGDFNEQFF. Written as DNA, the CDR3 is TGTGCCAGCAGTGGGGACTTCAATGAGCAGTTCTTC.

The chain carries TRBV5-4 and TRBJ2-7; TRBD1 matches at 10 bases. V shed 2 bases and J 5 bases; nucleotides not matched to a gene: 4. CDR3 size: 14 residues. Germline lookup yields CDR1 SGHNT and CDR2 YYREEE (reference sequence). The CDR3 reads CASSFRQGANEQYF. The CDR3 nucleotides are TGTGCCAGCAGCTTCAGACAGGGGGCGAACGAGCAGTACTTC.

V is TRBV27 and J is TRBJ2-5, with 10 bases lining up with TRBD1. The J call may not be correct, given that the DNA end is closer to TRBJ2-7. The CDR3 has 14 amino acids. The V gene's germline CDR1 is MNHEY and CDR2 SMNVEV (reference sequence). CDR3: CASSYRDRGYEQYF. The CDR3 nucleotides read TGTGCCAGCAGTTACCGGGACAGGGGCTACGAGCAGTACTTC.

The sample holds one count of this clone. V and J are TRBV11-2 and TRBJ1-2, with 9 bases lining up with TRBD1. CDR1 SGHAT and CDR2 FQNNGV come from the germline V gene. This CDR3 comprises 16 residues. V gave up 2 bases and J gave up 2 bases; unmatched junction bases: 6. The CDR3 loop reads CASSLTGQGHNYGYTF. DNA for the CDR3: TGTGCCAGCAGCTTAACGGGACAGGGCCACAACTATGGCTACACCTTC.

In this sample, this clone turned up once. The chain has TRBV19 and TRBJ1-1; D may be TRBD1 (5 bases). Between the trimmed V and J ends, which lost 5 bases and 5 bases, there was a span of 15 bases. This CDR3 spans 14 amino acids. CDR1 and CDR2 from the germline V gene are LNHDA and SQIVND (reference sequence). Here the CDR3 reads CASSWEGMSTEAFF. CDR3 coding DNA: TGTGCCAGTAGTTGGGAGGGGATGAGTACTGAAGCTTTCTTT.